Shown below are 3 T cell receptor beta chains from a single sample sequenced in a study of blood T cells in healthy people across ages (dated by TCRdb to 2014 to 2015). The receptor library was made with 5' RACE. The instrument was an Illumina HiSeq 2500. A second 7 to 11 cycle PCR used a sample-barcoded 5' primer and a J-beta primer mix. The public sequencing data were trimmed at Q25 with fastp and processed into clonotypes with MiXCR by TCRdb, which kept only in-frame beta chains. Rows are combined by CDR3 protein, so each entry shows the most common genes and DNA. The sample has some 1.5 million distinct CDR3 sequences on record, about 45% of them singletons. The top ten clones comprise around 4% of the sample. What was sequenced was blood. The receptor source for this set is a woman aged 18 to 35 in good health.

The rearrangement uses TRBV20-1 and TRBJ1-2; D is ambiguous. V was clipped by 3 bases and J by 6 bases, with 23 bases between them. The CDR3 totals 16 residues. The germline V gene encodes CDR1 DFQATT and CDR2 SNEGSKA (reference sequence). The CDR3 loop reads CSASTFAREEADGYTF. The CDR3 nucleotides read TGCAGTGCTAGTACGTTTGCGCGGGAAGAAGCGGATGGCTACACCTTC.

Turning to this clonotype: Sequence at one end of the junction differs from germline and may be a read error. The rearrangement links TRBV20-1 to TRBJ2-1, with TRBD1 identical over 9 bases. The CDR3 sequence is 21 residues long. Looked up from germline, CDR1 is DFQATT and CDR2 is SNEGSKA (reference sequence). The CDR3 spells CSASLLTGGPWGGLSDNEQLF. CDR3 nucleotide sequence: TGCAGTGCTTCCCTCCTGACAGGGGGTCCCTGGGGGGGCCTATCTGACAATGAGCAGTTATTC.

This clonotype was found a few times. The chain uses TRBV5-1 and TRBJ2-7, with 8 nucleotides matching TRBD1. V shed 4 bases and J 3 bases; nucleotides not matched to a gene: 12. The CDR3 is 16 residues long. From germline, CDR1 is SGHRS and CDR2 YFSETQ. The CDR3 protein is CASSQGGQAAYYEQYF. Here the CDR3 DNA reads TGCGCCAGCAGCCAGGGGGGACAGGCCGCATACTACGAGCAGTACTTC.